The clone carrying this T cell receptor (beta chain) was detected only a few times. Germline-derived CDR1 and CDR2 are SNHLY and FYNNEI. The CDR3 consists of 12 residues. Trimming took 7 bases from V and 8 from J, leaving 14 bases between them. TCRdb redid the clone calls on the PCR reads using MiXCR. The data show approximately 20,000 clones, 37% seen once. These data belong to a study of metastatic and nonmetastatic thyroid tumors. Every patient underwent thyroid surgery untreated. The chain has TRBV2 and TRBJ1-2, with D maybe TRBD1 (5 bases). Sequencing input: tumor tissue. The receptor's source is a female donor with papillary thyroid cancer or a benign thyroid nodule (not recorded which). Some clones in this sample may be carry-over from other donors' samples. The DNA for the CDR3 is TGTGCCAGCACCAGGGAAAGGGAGGGCTACACCTTC. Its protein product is CASTREREGYTF.